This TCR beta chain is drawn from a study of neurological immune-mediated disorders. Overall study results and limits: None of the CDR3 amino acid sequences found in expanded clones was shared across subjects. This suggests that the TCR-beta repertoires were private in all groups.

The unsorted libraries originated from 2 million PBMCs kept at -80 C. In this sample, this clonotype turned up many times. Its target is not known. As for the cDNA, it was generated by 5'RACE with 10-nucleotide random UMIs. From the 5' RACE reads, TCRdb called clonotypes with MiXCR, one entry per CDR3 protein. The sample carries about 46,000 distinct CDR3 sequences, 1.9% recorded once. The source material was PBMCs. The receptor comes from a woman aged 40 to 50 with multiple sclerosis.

CDR3 sequence: CSARVSRTGITDTQYF. CDR3 sequence (DNA): TGCAGTGCTAGAGTTTCTCGGACAGGGATCACAGATACGCAGTATTTT. The rearrangement links TRBV20-1 to TRBJ2-3, with 8 bases fitting TRBD1. Germline CDR1 is DFQATT and CDR2 is SNEGSKA (reference sequence). The CDR3 sequence is 16 residues long. V lost 1 base, J lost 2 bases, and 8 bases stayed unmatched.